The T cell receptor beta chain described here comes from a study of glioma-infiltrating T cells. The study, taken as a whole, reports: Only very few CDR3 sequences appeared in both tissue and blood.

The CDR3 loop spans 14 amino acids. The V segment lost 8 bases and the J segment 8 bases; nucleotides outside the gene matches: 9. This clonotype was seen many times. Its antigen is unknown. Amplification of TCR alpha and beta CDR3 regions from RNA used iRepertoire nested multiplex PCR. Tissue mRNA or PBMC total RNA, roughly 100-400 ng, went into one-step reverse transcription and amplification. TCRdb redid the calling of the multiplex PCR reads with MiXCR, one entry per CDR3 protein. This table has about 210,000 distinct CDR3 sequences, around 32% appearing once. The V gene is TRBV12-3 or TRBV12-4, the J gene TRBJ1-4; 9 nucleotides match TRBD1. Sequenced input: glioma tissue, nonneoplastic brain tissue, or PBMCs (not recorded which). The TCR comes from a human donor with low-grade glioma or glioblastoma, undergoing nonglioma brain surgery, or in good health (not recorded which). The CDR3, as DNA: TGTGCCAGCGGCCTGACAGGGGGTGACGAAAAACTGTTTTTT. Its protein product is CASGLTGGDEKLFF.